A single sample is the source of the 8 T cell receptor beta chains below, sequenced in a study of blood T cell repertoires in COVID-19 (dated by TCRdb to the early 2020s). The library was obtained by the immunoSEQ multiplex PCR assay. TCRdb obtained this table from immuneACCESS and retained in-frame rearrangements with V and J assigned. These tables miss some clones; where compared with another copy, unresolved V genes account for less than half of the shortfall, and the remainder is unexplained. Recorded for this sample are 95,000 or so clones; around 87% of them occurred a single time. The ten largest clones add up to 15% to 20% of the sample. Sequenced: peripheral blood. These TCRs come from a human donor in a cohort sampled during active COVID-19.

This chain connects TRBV6-5 to TRBJ2-3, with 9 bases identical to TRBD2. The ends lost 2 bases at V and 7 bases at J; junction bases unmatched: 4. Germline V CDR1 and CDR2: MNHEY, SVGAGI. The CDR3 totals 14 residues. CDR3 sequence reads: CASSYAGGPYTQYF. The CDR3 DNA reads as TGTGCCAGCAGTTACGCGGGGGGGCCCTATACGCAGTATTTT.

The V and J genes are TRBV7-2 and TRBJ2-3; 9 bases map to TRBD1. With V trimmed by 7 bases and J by 7 bases, 18 bases remained unmatched. The CDR3 is 17 residues long. Germline V gene lookup returns CDR1 SGHTA and CDR2 FQGNSA. The CDR3 DNA reads as TGTGCCAGCACCTTCAAACCCGGGACAGGGAAGCTAAATACGCAGTATTTT. Its translation: CASTFKPGTGKLNTQYF.

The J gene is TRBJ1-1, the V gene TRBV2, with a weak D call TRBD1 (5 bases). Trimming took 7 bases from V and 6 from J, leaving 15 bases between them. The CDR3 consists of 13 residues. In germline, CDR1 is SNHLY, CDR2 FYNNEI. The CDR3 protein is CASNRQGVAEAFF. CDR3 in DNA: TGTGCCAGCAACCGTCAGGGCGTCGCTGAAGCTTTCTTT.

In its sample, this clone was seen once. The chain uses TRBV19 and TRBJ1-1; D might be TRBD1 (6 bases). Trimming pared 6 bases from V and 10 bases from J, leaving 21 bases between. This CDR3 is built from 14 residues. The germline CDR1 and CDR2 sequences are LNHDA and SQIVND (reference sequence). This chain's CDR3 is CASRPQSGARGAFF. In nucleotides, the CDR3 is TGTGCCAGTAGACCCCAGTCAGGGGCCCGAGGAGCTTTCTTT.

The chain couples TRBV18 to TRBJ2-1; perhaps TRBD1 as D (6 bases). Trimming took off 4 bases at V and 0 bases at J, with 16 bases between the two ends. Germline CDR1 is KGHSH and CDR2 is LQKENI. This CDR3 comprises 17 residues. The CDR3 spells CASSLYGQSSSYNEQFF. In nucleotides, the CDR3 is TGTGCCAGCTCACTCTATGGACAGTCAAGCTCCTACAATGAGCAGTTCTTC.

V usage is TRBV15 and J usage is TRBJ2-3; D perhaps matches TRBD1 (6 bases). V lost 4 bases and J lost 5, with 13 bases in between. The CDR3 totals 14 residues. Germline CDR1 is LNHNV and CDR2 is YYDKDF (reference sequence). The CDR3 here is CATSTAGAGDTQYF. CDR3 sequence (DNA): TGTGCCACCAGCACGGCAGGGGCTGGAGATACGCAGTATTTT.

The chain links TRBV11-2 to TRBJ1-4; tentative D call: TRBD1 (5 bases). CDR1 SGHAT and CDR2 FQNNGV come from the germline V gene. V was cut by 3 bases and J by 0 bases, with 14 bases left in between. The CDR3 covers 17 residues. CDR3 sequence reads: CASSLWAGPTTNEKLFF. As DNA, the CDR3 is TGTGCCAGCAGCTTGTGGGCAGGGCCCACAACTAATGAAAAACTGTTTTTT.

The rearrangement joins TRBV7-2 to TRBJ2-7; perhaps TRBD1 as D (6 bases). This CDR3 spans 16 amino acids. Germline-derived CDR1 and CDR2 are SGHTA and FQGNSA. V dropped 4 bases and J dropped 4 bases, with 20 bases sitting between them. The CDR3 DNA follows: TGTGCCAGCAGCTCGCCGGGACAAGGGACCTTATACGAGCAGTACTTC. Translating gives CASSSPGQGTLYEQYF.